This passage covers 10 T cell receptor beta chains from one sample sequenced in a study of T cells in tuberculosis. Sequenced by immunoSEQ multiplex PCR; TCRdb stores in-frame clones only, minus some. This sample has about 36,000 clones, with more than 85% found just once. Sequences were obtained from PBMCs. Receptor source: a donor between 10 and 35 years old with latent tuberculosis or without tuberculosis infection.

The chain carries TRBV7-9 and TRBJ2-1, with 10 bases aligning to TRBD2. Germline V lookup: CDR1 SEHNR, CDR2 FQNEAQ (reference sequence). The CDR3 spans 16 residues. V dropped 0 bases and J dropped 4; count of bases not matched to a gene: 3. CDR3 in amino acids: CASSLAASGGYNEQFF. In nucleotides, the CDR3 is TGTGCCAGCAGCTTAGCTGCTAGCGGGGGTTACAATGAGCAGTTCTTC.

The rearrangement joins TRBV5-1 to TRBJ1-3, with D perhaps matching TRBD1 (6 bases). Germline CDR1 reads SGHRS; CDR2 reads YFSETQ. The CDR3 sequence is 16 residues long. Trimming left V 0 bases short and J 2 bases short, with 12 bases between. The CDR3 nucleotides are TGCGCCAGCAGCTTGGCTATGGGGGCAACTGGAAACACCATATATTTT. The encoded protein is CASSLAMGATGNTIYF.

The DNA of the CDR3 is TGTGCCAGCAGCGTAGGATTAGCTAGCCGGGAGACCCAGTACTTC. Protein: CASSVGLASRETQYF. The chain employs TRBV9 and TRBJ2-5; tentative D call: TRBD2 (5 bases). Germline-derived CDR1 and CDR2 are SGDLS and YYNGEE. Trimming removed 0 bases at V and 5 bases at J, with 14 bases between. The CDR3 is 15 residues long.

This clone has a single count. V and J are TRBV9 and TRBJ1-1, with a possible D match to TRBD1 (6 bases). V was clipped by 3 bases and J by 2 bases, with 11 bases between them. Germline V gene sequence: CDR1 SGDLS, CDR2 YYNGEE. The length of the CDR3 is 14 residues. CDR3 in amino acids: CASSGGPANTEAFF. CDR3 nucleotide sequence: TGTGCCAGCAGCGGGGGGCCAGCCAACACTGAAGCTTTCTTT.

This clone was seen more than once but under ten times. The rearrangement uses TRBV4-2 and TRBJ2-1, with D perhaps TRBD2 (7 bases). Germline CDR1 LGHNA, CDR2 YNFKEQ. The CDR3 is 14 residues long. V was cut by 0 bases and J by 12 bases, with 15 bases left in between. CDR3 nucleotides: TGTGCCAGCAGCCAAGACTCGACGGGGGGCGGGCAGTTCTTC. It translates to CASSQDSTGGGQFF.

The genes are TRBV15 and TRBJ1-2, with 7 bases fitting TRBD1. The V gene end was trimmed by 3 bases and the J gene end by 4 bases; junction bases not matched to a gene: 2. The CDR3 covers 13 residues. CDR1 and CDR2 from the germline V gene are LNHNV and YYDKDF (reference sequence). CDR3 in DNA: TGTGCCACCAGCAGGGGACAGAGCTATGGCTACACCTTC. The encoded protein is CATSRGQSYGYTF.

This sequence joins TRBV2 and TRBJ1-2; TRBD1 agrees at 7 bases. V gave up 11 bases and J gave up 2 bases; unmatched junction bases: 5. The CDR3 is 12 residues long. The V gene's germline CDR1 is SNHLY and CDR2 FYNNEI. The CDR3 DNA sequence: TGTGCCGGCTCGGGACAGAACTATGGCTACACCTTC. Amino acids: CAGSGQNYGYTF.

This chain connects TRBV5-1 to TRBJ1-1; a possible D gene is TRBD1 (5 bases). The V gene lost 1 base and the J gene lost 4 bases, with 14 bases spanning the gap. The CDR3 spans 15 residues. Germline assignment: CDR1 SGHRS and CDR2 YFSETQ. CDR3 sequence reads: CASSLLWGVGTEAFF. CDR3 DNA sequence: TGCGCCAGCAGCTTGCTATGGGGGGTGGGCACTGAAGCTTTCTTT.

This clone showed up just a few times. V is TRBV30 and J is TRBJ1-3; D might be TRBD1 (6 bases). The CDR3 covers 15 residues. V was cut by 2 bases and J by 0 bases, with 11 bases left in between. Germline V gene lookup returns CDR1 GTSNPN and CDR2 SVGIG (reference sequence). The CDR3 region is CAWSQGRYSGNTIYF. The CDR3 coding sequence is TGTGCCTGGAGTCAGGGGCGATACTCTGGAAACACCATATATTTT.

The chain carries TRBV5-1 and TRBJ2-3; TRBD2 might be the D (5 bases). Trimming took off 7 bases at V and 6 bases at J, with 21 bases between the two ends. The CDR3 totals 15 residues. The germline V gene encodes CDR1 SGHRS and CDR2 YFSETQ. The chain's CDR3 is CASASRTPLMDTQYF. Here the CDR3 DNA reads TGCGCCAGCGCCTCAAGGACTCCCCTTATGGATACGCAGTATTTT.